Presented here are 25 T cell receptor beta chains from one specimen sequenced in a study of response to subunit inactivated influenza vaccine (dated by TCRdb to 2016 to 2019). Library preparation employed RT-PCR. The sample was run on an Illumina HiSeq 2500. TCRdb ran its own pipeline on the public reads, namely fastp trimming at Q25 and MiXCR clone calling, and kept in-frame beta chains. When rows share a CDR3 protein, they turn into one entry using the most common DNA and genes. The sample table records approximately 730,000 distinct CDR3 sequences; approximately 13% of these occur just once. The top ten clonotypes cover around 7.3% of the sample. This specimen was PBMCs from blood, taken 14 to 15 days before vaccination. These receptor sequences come from a man aged 50 to 60 who received an inactivated influenza vaccine. Donor details come from another sample of the same person, matched by shared clones.

The chain combines TRBV20-1 with TRBJ1-1; D unclear. The V end was cut by 5 bases, the J end by 1 base, with 11 bases between. The germline gives CDR1 DFQATT, CDR2 SNEGSKA (reference sequence). The CDR3 totals 13 residues. CDR3 sequence reads: CSAGRRENTEAFF. In nucleotides, the CDR3 is TGCAGTGCTGGCCGACGGGAGAACACTGAAGCTTTCTTT.

V and J are TRBV4-3 and TRBJ2-1; 7 bases align to TRBD2. The CDR3 runs 17 residues. Germline loops: CDR1 LGHNA, CDR2 YSLEER. J was trimmed by 3 bases and V by 0 bases; bases with no gene match: 8. Here the CDR3 reads CASSQDSWREYYNEQFF. The DNA of the CDR3 is TGCGCCAGCAGCCAAGATTCGTGGCGGGAGTACTACAATGAGCAGTTCTTC.

This clonotype appeared a few times. The rearrangement links TRBV7-2 to TRBJ2-5; D could derive from TRBD1 or TRBD2 (6 bases each). Germline-derived CDR1 and CDR2 are SGHTA and FQGNSA. This CDR3 has 15 residues. V shed 5 bases and J shed 12 bases, with 25 bases lying between them. The CDR3 sequence is CASSTGAGPASLEYF. The DNA of the CDR3 is TGTGCCAGCAGCACGGGGGCCGGGCCGGCGTCTTTGGAGTACTTC. Based on the CDR3 plus reference TRBV7-2 and TRBJ2-5, the full variable domain is GAGVSQSPSNKVTEKGKDVELRCDPISGHTALYWYRQSLGQGLEFLIYFQGNSAPDKSGLPSDRFSAERTGGSVSTLTIQRTQQEDSAVYLCASSTGAGPASLEYFGPGTRLLVL.

In its sample, this clonotype was seen a few times. This chain connects TRBV7-9 to TRBJ1-2; D not certain. Germline V gene data show CDR1 as SEHNR and CDR2 as FQNEAQ (reference sequence). Trimming left V 2 bases short and J 8 bases short, with 15 bases between. The CDR3 loop spans 14 amino acids. This chain's CDR3 is CASSLSLYPRGYTF. Written as DNA, the CDR3 is TGTGCCAGCAGCTTATCGTTGTACCCGCGAGGCTACACCTTC.

This clonotype has only a few counts. J is TRBJ1-5 and V is TRBV7-2; D ambiguous. The germline CDR1 and CDR2 sequences are SGHTA and FQGNSA. V dropped 5 bases and J dropped 3 bases, with 14 bases sitting between them. This CDR3 comprises 15 residues. DNA of the CDR3: TGTGCCAGCAGCGAAAGAACCGGATTCAATCAGCCCCAGCATTTT. It is translated as CASSERTGFNQPQHF. Drawing the rest from reference TRBV7-2 and TRBJ1-5, the complete variable domain is GAGVSQSPSNKVTEKGKDVELRCDPISGHTALYWYRQSLGQGLEFLIYFQGNSAPDKSGLPSDRFSAERTGGSVSTLTIQRTQQEDSAVYLCASSERTGFNQPQHFGDGTRLSIL.

This clonotype has a handful of counts. The V and J genes are TRBV7-9 and TRBJ1-2, with TRBD1 matching over 10 bases. CDR1 and CDR2 from the germline V gene are SEHNR and FQNEAQ (reference sequence). The CDR3 consists of 16 residues. Trimming at V came to 4 bases and at J to 3 bases, leaving 8 bases not matched to a gene. The CDR3 DNA sequence: TGTGCCAGCAGCTCTTCCTCGGGACAGGGGCACTATGGCTACACCTTC. Protein product: CASSSSSGQGHYGYTF.

CDR3 nucleotides: TGTGCCAGCAGTTATCTAGCGGGGGGGCAAGAGACCCAGTACTTC. It codes for CASSYLAGGQETQYF. V usage is TRBV27 and J usage is TRBJ2-5; 12 nucleotides line up with TRBD2. Trimming at V came to 4 bases and at J to 2 bases, leaving 2 bases not matched to a gene. The CDR3 is 15 amino acids. In germline, CDR1 is MNHEY, CDR2 SMNVEV (reference sequence).

J is TRBJ1-1 and V is TRBV29-1, with a weak D call TRBD1 (6 bases). The ends were cut back, 4 bases at V and 5 bases at J, with 11 bases in the middle. From germline, CDR1 is SQVTM and CDR2 ANQGSEA. CDR3 length: 12 residues. CDR3 nucleotide sequence: TGCAGCGTTGGTAAGGGGGGGACTGAAGCTTTCTTT. This gives the protein CSVGKGGTEAFF.

The V gene is TRBV12-3 or TRBV12-4, the J gene TRBJ2-3; possibly TRBD2 for D (6 bases). The CDR3 runs to 16 residues. Trimming took 6 bases from V and 6 from J, leaving 22 bases between them. The CDR3 spells CASSQALAGYKDTQYF. CDR3 bases: TGTGCCAGCAGCCAGGCACTAGCCGGTTACAAGGATACGCAGTATTTT.

This clonotype was seen many times. The chain employs TRBV4-2 and TRBJ2-5; 8 nucleotides align to TRBD2. Germline values: CDR1 LGHNA, CDR2 YNFKEQ. CDR3 length: 15 amino acids. Trimming at V came to 0 bases and at J to 13 bases, leaving 13 bases not matched to a gene. Here the CDR3 DNA reads TGTGCCAGCAGCCAAGATCTGTCACTAGCGGAGGCCCGGTACTTC. It yields the protein CASSQDLSLAEARYF.

This chain links TRBV24-1 with TRBJ2-2; 10 nucleotides agree with TRBD1. This CDR3 spans 16 amino acids. CDR1 and CDR2 (germline): KGHDR, SFDVKD. Germline trimming cut 5 bases from V and 5 bases from J; bases unmatched to any gene: 7. As DNA, the CDR3 is TGTGCCACCAGTGTTTCGACAGGGGGCATAACCGGGGAGCTGTTTTTT. Its translation: CATSVSTGGITGELFF.

The chain joins TRBV12-3 or TRBV12-4 to TRBJ1-1; TRBD1 is a possible D gene (5 bases). The CDR3 runs to 16 residues. V was cut by 3 bases and J by 4 bases, with 18 bases left in between. CDR3 bases: TGTGCCAGCAGTTTGGGGGTGGGGGGGACCGGCACTGAAGCTTTCTTT. It is translated as CASSLGVGGTGTEAFF.

V gene TRBV19 combines with J gene TRBJ2-1, with D maybe TRBD1 (5 bases). Germline assignment: CDR1 LNHDA and CDR2 SQIVND (reference sequence). Deletions cut 2 bases from V and 5 bases from J, with 10 bases between. This CDR3 spans 14 amino acids. CDR3 sequence (DNA): TGTGCCAGTAGTATACGGCAGGGTAACAATGAGCAGTTCTTC. Encoded protein: CASSIRQGNNEQFF. The full variable domain, rest sourced from reference TRBV19 and TRBJ2-1, is DGGITQSPKYLFRKEGQNVTLSCEQNLNHDAMYWYRQDPGQGLRLIYYSQIVNDFQKGDIAEGYSVSREKKESFPLTVTSAQKNPTAFYLCASSIRQGNNEQFFGPGTRLTVL.

This clonotype was seen repeatedly, ten times or more. V is TRBV20-1 and J is TRBJ2-5, with a weak D call TRBD2 (5 bases). Trimming removed 3 bases from V and 5 bases from J, with 25 bases in between. The V gene's germline CDR1 is DFQATT and CDR2 SNEGSKA (reference sequence). The CDR3 runs to 17 residues. The CDR3 is CSASSLTRLSRGETQYF. In nucleotides, the CDR3 is TGCAGTGCTAGTTCCCTCACTCGCTTGAGTCGAGGGGAGACCCAGTACTTC.

The rearrangement joins TRBV20-1 to TRBJ2-5, with D perhaps given as TRBD1 or TRBD2 (5 bases each). V lost 0 bases to trimming and J lost 4 bases, with 12 bases between them. The CDR3 has 14 residues. Germline V gives CDR1 DFQATT, CDR2 SNEGSKA (reference sequence). Here the CDR3 reads CSARDLAGRETQYF. CDR3 DNA sequence: TGCAGTGCTAGAGATCTGGCAGGGAGAGAGACCCAGTACTTC.

Ten or more counts support this clonotype. This chain joins TRBV4-3 and TRBJ1-6; TRBD1 might be the D (6 bases). The germline V gene encodes CDR1 LGHNA and CDR2 YSLEER. The CDR3 has 15 residues. Trimming took off 5 bases at V and 5 bases at J, with 13 bases between the two ends. The CDR3 is CASSLDRTNNSPLHF. The CDR3 nucleotides are TGCGCCAGCAGCTTAGACAGGACTAATAATTCACCCCTCCACTTT.

The chain recombines TRBV12-3 or TRBV12-4 with TRBJ2-1; D may be TRBD1 (6 bases). V lost 0 bases, J lost 12 bases, and 6 bases lay in between. This CDR3 contains 11 residues. The DNA of the CDR3 is TGTGCCAGCAGTTTAGCGGACAGGCAGTTCTTC. It encodes CASSLADRQFF.

The rearrangement uses TRBV7-2 and TRBJ2-3, with D hard to call. The CDR3 contains 13 residues. Trimming cost V 5 bases and J 1 base, with 7 bases left between them. The germline CDR1 and CDR2 sequences are SGHTA and FQGNSA. In nucleotides, the CDR3 is TGTGCCAGCAGCGTCGGACGCACAGATACGCAGTATTTT. This gives the protein CASSVGRTDTQYF.

This clonotype was observed a handful of times. The rearrangement uses TRBV24-1 and TRBJ2-5; 10 bases line up with TRBD2. Losses at the gene ends were 4 bases for V and 4 bases for J; bases not matched to a gene: 2. This CDR3 has 14 residues. CDR1 KGHDR and CDR2 SFDVKD come from the germline V gene. The CDR3 region has the DNA TGTGCCACCAGTGACCGGACTAGCGGAGAGACCCAGTACTTC. As protein: CATSDRTSGETQYF.

This clonotype was detected a few times. V gene TRBV5-4 combines with J gene TRBJ2-3; TRBD1 matches 7 bases. Germline CDR1 SGHNT, CDR2 YYREEE (reference sequence). The CDR3 contains 16 residues. The ends lost 3 bases at V and 0 bases at J; junction bases unmatched: 7. The CDR3 protein is CASSSGQSSSTDTQYF. CDR3 nucleotide sequence: TGTGCCAGCAGCTCGGGACAGTCCTCTAGCACAGATACGCAGTATTTT.

The chain employs TRBV5-6 and TRBJ2-5; D is perhaps TRBD1 (5 bases). Germline-derived CDR1 and CDR2 are SGHDT and YYEEEE. CDR3 length equals 14 residues. Trimming shortened V by 0 bases and J by 5 bases, and 11 bases separated the two germline ends. The CDR3 reads CASSLETVHETQYF. DNA of the CDR3: TGTGCCAGCAGCTTGGAGACAGTTCATGAGACCCAGTACTTC.

This clonotype was seen more than once but under ten times. This sequence joins TRBV28 and TRBJ2-3; 8 bases are a match to TRBD1. The germline V gene encodes CDR1 MDHEN and CDR2 SYDVKM. V gave up 5 bases and J gave up 0 bases; unmatched junction bases: 4. This CDR3 region has 15 residues. The CDR3 bases are TGTGCCAGCAGTCACCGGACAGGGAGCACAGATACGCAGTATTTT. Residues: CASSHRTGSTDTQYF. Full variable domain (remainder filled in from reference TRBV28 and TRBJ2-3): DVKVTQSSRYLVKRTGEKVFLECVQDMDHENMFWYRQDPGLGLRLIYFSYDVKMKEKGDIPEGYSVSREKKERFSLILESASTNQTSMYLCASSHRTGSTDTQYFGPGTRLTVL.

This clonotype occurred a few times. The V gene is TRBV5-1, the J gene TRBJ2-7; 7 nucleotides align to TRBD2. The CDR3 extends over 15 amino acids. V shed 4 bases and J 3 bases; nucleotides not matched to a gene: 10. Germline V lookup: CDR1 SGHRS, CDR2 YFSETQ. The CDR3 sequence is CASSTAPGDYYEQYF. The CDR3 coding sequence is TGCGCCAGCAGCACGGCCCCCGGGGACTACTACGAGCAGTACTTC. The full variable domain, completed using reference TRBV5-1 and TRBJ2-7, is KAGVTQTPRYLIKTRGQQVTLSCSPISGHRSVSWYQQTPGQGLQFLFEYFSETQRNKGNFPGRFSGRQFSNSRSEMNVSTLELGDSALYLCASSTAPGDYYEQYFGPGTRLTVT.

The chain links TRBV7-2 to TRBJ2-2; 7 nucleotides align to TRBD1. Germline trimming cut 2 bases from V and 8 bases from J; bases unmatched to any gene: 8. The CDR3 sequence is 15 residues long. Germline loops: CDR1 SGHTA, CDR2 FQGNSA. The CDR3 reads CASSLSTGLIGELFF. CDR3 DNA: TGTGCCAGCAGCTTATCGACAGGGCTGATAGGGGAGCTGTTTTTT.

This clonotype showed up many times. This sequence joins TRBV4-3 and TRBJ2-1, with D maybe TRBD2 (5 bases). V was clipped by 4 bases and J by 9 bases, with 13 bases between them. The germline V gene has CDR1 LGHNA and CDR2 YSLEER. This CDR3 is built from 13 residues. This CDR3 reads CASSLYPGSEQFF. Here the CDR3 DNA reads TGCGCCAGCAGCCTCTACCCTGGGAGTGAGCAGTTCTTC.